The present T cell receptor beta chain was sequenced within a study of blood T cell repertoires in COVID-19. Study context: Collection of acute and convalescent COVID-19 samples took place in the United States, Italy and Spain.

The study recruited people aged about 18 to 95 years across more than 20 US areas. Recovered Cohort 3 donors showed two negative PCRs, clearance, or symptom resolution. Authors' analysis steps: Amplifying reference gene primers gave estimates of nucleated cell counts. Data came from immunoSEQ multiplex PCR; TCRdb stores just in-frame clones and leaves some out. Clonal size and the V and J genes are those of that table, whereas D and trimming came from the DNA. This sample has a few hundred thousand clones; approximately 90% occur once, and the top ten carry roughly 1.2%. Sequencing was carried out using PBMCs or T cells enriched from blood (not recorded which). The clonotype was recovered from a woman aged 18-29 years who had recovered from COVID-19.

CDR3 loop: CASSQGASSNQPQHF. The DNA for the CDR3 is TGTGCCAGTAGCCAGGGGGCATCCAGCAATCAGCCCCAGCATTTT. This chain uses TRBV19 with TRBJ1-5, with 8 bases fitting TRBD1. The germline CDR1 and CDR2 sequences are LNHDA and SQIVND (reference sequence). This CDR3 contains 15 residues. After removal of 6 bases from V and 1 base from J, the junction contained 5 bases not matched to a gene.